Shown below are 14 T cell receptor beta chains from a single sample sequenced in a study of T-cell reconstitution after alpha-beta-depleted transplantation in children. The TCRbeta library was prepared with unique molecular identifiers. TCRdb itself ran the PCR reads through MiXCR, one entry per CDR3 protein. The top ten hold nearly 35% of the sample, which has about 110,000 distinct CDR3 sequences, about a tenth seen once. This material consisted of PBMCs, taken before TCRalphabeta/CD19-depleted stem cell transplant. All receptors derive from a boy aged 2 to 10 with acute lymphoblastic leukemia, due to receive a stem cell transplant.

A word on this clonotype: A much larger clonotype is one base distant, so this may be a read error. This sequence joins TRBV5-1 and TRBJ2-3, with 10 positions matching TRBD2. The CDR3 spans 16 residues. Germline CDR1 and CDR2: SGHRS and YFSETQ. CDR3 in amino acids: CDSSLRTSGSTDTQYF. CDR3 sequence (DNA): TGCGACAGCAGCTTGCGGACTAGCGGTAGCACAGATACGCAGTATTTT.

The chain is built from TRBV6-2 or TRBV6-3 and TRBJ2-5; TRBD1 aligns across 7 bases. The CDR3 length is 13 residues. Germline values: CDR1 MNHEY, CDR2 SVGEGT. With 3 bases clipped from V and 5 bases from J, the junction kept 3 bases outside the gene matches. Here the CDR3 reads CASSYDRVETQYF. DNA of the CDR3: TGTGCCAGCAGTTATGACAGGGTTGAGACCCAGTACTTC.

The CDR3 region has the DNA TGCAGCGCGGACCGGAGGACCGGGGAGCTGTTTTTT. It specifies CSADRRTGELFF. V and J are TRBV29-1 and TRBJ2-2, with D perhaps matching TRBD2 (5 bases). Germline V gene sequence: CDR1 SQVTM, CDR2 ANQGSEA. The V end lost 7 bases, the J end lost 5 bases, and 11 bases lay between the germline ends. The CDR3 runs 12 residues.

This clonotype has more than one count but fewer than ten. This sequence joins TRBV5-5 and TRBJ1-4, with 8 nucleotides matching TRBD1. CDR1 SGHKS and CDR2 YYEKEE come from the germline V gene (reference sequence). CDR3 length equals 16 residues. J lost 7 bases, V lost 0 bases, and 8 bases had no gene match. CDR3 loop: CASSLEWTGFSEKLFF. DNA for the CDR3: TGTGCCAGCAGCTTGGAATGGACAGGGTTTAGTGAAAAACTGTTTTTT.

This clonotype has more than one count but fewer than ten. This chain uses TRBV21-1 with TRBJ2-7; TRBD2 is the table's D call and was not checked against the DNA. TRBV21-1 is noted as a pseudogene. The CDR3 runs 15 residues. CDR3 in DNA: TGTGCCAGCAGCAAAGGAGGGCAGGGTACCTACGAGCAGTACTTC. Encoded protein: CASSKGGQGTYEQYF.

The chain has TRBV2 and TRBJ1-4; D call uncertain. The V end lost 4 bases, the J end lost 8 bases, and 11 bases lay between the germline ends. This CDR3 has 13 residues. CDR1 and CDR2 (germline): SNHLY, FYNNEI. CDR3 in amino acids: CASSGMVKEKLFF. Written as DNA, the CDR3 is TGTGCCAGCAGTGGTATGGTGAAGGAAAAACTGTTTTTT.

A few counts support this clonotype. The V call is TRBV20-1, the J call TRBJ1-1, with 12 bases that match TRBD1. Germline assignment: CDR1 DFQATT and CDR2 SNEGSKA (reference sequence). This CDR3 has 16 residues. The V gene end was trimmed by 6 bases and the J gene end by 8 bases; junction bases not matched to a gene: 16. The CDR3 sequence is CSAPRGTGGLGGEAFF. In nucleotides, the CDR3 is TGCAGTGCCCCCAGGGGGACAGGGGGCCTTGGGGGAGAAGCTTTCTTT.

In its sample, this clonotype was seen many times. The chain recombines TRBV30 with TRBJ2-6, with a weak D call TRBD2 (6 bases). V dropped 0 bases and J dropped 5 bases, with 14 bases sitting between them. Germline CDR1 is GTSNPN and CDR2 is SVGIG (reference sequence). CDR3 length equals 16 residues. CDR3 loop: CAWSVGLSSWANVLTF. The CDR3 nucleotides are TGTGCCTGGAGTGTGGGACTCTCCTCCTGGGCCAACGTCCTGACTTTC.

V is TRBV5-1 and J is TRBJ2-1; 12 nucleotides line up with TRBD2. The CDR3 extends over 16 amino acids. Germline CDR1 reads SGHRS; CDR2 reads YFSETQ. The V gene end was trimmed by 4 bases and the J gene end by 3 bases; junction bases not matched to a gene: 5. The CDR3 spells CASSQMTSGSYNEQFF. CDR3 sequence (DNA): TGCGCCAGCAGCCAAATGACTAGCGGGAGCTACAATGAGCAGTTCTTC.

This chain connects TRBV2 to TRBJ2-7; 9 positions agree with TRBD1. V lost 7 bases to trimming and J lost 6 bases; unmatched junction nucleotides: 13. CDR1 SNHLY and CDR2 FYNNEI come from the germline V gene. The CDR3 runs 15 residues. The CDR3 region is CASKGEGTGTFEQYF. As DNA, the CDR3 is TGTGCCAGCAAAGGGGAAGGGACAGGGACCTTCGAGCAGTACTTC.

This clonotype was counted ten times or more. The chain recombines TRBV12-3 or TRBV12-4 with TRBJ2-1; the D gene is possibly TRBD2 (5 bases). Trimming took off 1 base at V and 4 bases at J, with 14 bases between the two ends. This CDR3 has 16 residues. CDR3 sequence reads: CASSLVVHSGYNEQFF. CDR3 nucleotides: TGTGCCAGCAGTTTAGTGGTGCACTCGGGATACAATGAGCAGTTCTTC.

This chain joins TRBV11-2 and TRBJ1-2; 8 bases align to TRBD1. CDR3 length: 13 amino acids. V was pared by 3 bases and J by 6 bases, with 3 bases of the junction left unmatched. Germline V gene data show CDR1 as SGHAT and CDR2 as FQNNGV. Here the CDR3 reads CASSFTTGDGYTF. In nucleotides, the CDR3 is TGTGCCAGCAGCTTTACGACAGGGGATGGCTACACCTTC. The full variable domain, its missing parts supplied by reference TRBV11-2 and TRBJ1-2, is EAGVAQSPRYKIIEKRQSVAFWCNPISGHATLYWYQQILGQGPKLLIQFQNNGVVDDSQLPKDRFSAERLKGVDSTLKIQPAKLEDSAVYLCASSFTTGDGYTFGSGTRLTVV.

The sample holds a few counts of this clonotype. CDR3: CASSKATAYNEQFF. Here the CDR3 DNA reads TGTGCCAGCAGCAAGGCGACAGCCTACAATGAGCAGTTCTTC. The chain links TRBV28 to TRBJ2-1; TRBD1 might be the D (5 bases). Germline CDR1 MDHEN, CDR2 SYDVKM. V lost 6 bases, J lost 2 bases, and 11 bases lay in between. This CDR3 spans 14 amino acids.

The J gene is TRBJ2-3, the V gene TRBV5-6; tentatively, D is TRBD1 (6 bases). Looked up from germline, CDR1 is SGHDT and CDR2 is YYEEEE. V lost 2 bases and J 2 bases, leaving 24 bases between the germline ends. The CDR3 consists of 19 residues. The CDR3: CASSLGLASLGDNTDTQYF. CDR3 sequence (DNA): TGTGCCAGCAGCTTAGGTCTAGCATCCCTAGGGGACAACACAGATACGCAGTATTTT.